Shown below are 28 T cell receptor beta chains from a single sample sequenced in a study of cytomegalovirus exposure and HLA in healthy donors. PCR was performed using 60 Vbeta and 13 Jbeta primers. The protocol was immunoSEQ multiplex PCR, while the TCRdb copy is restricted to in-frame clones and leaves out a portion. This sample has around 150,000 clones, with roughly 80% found just once. Material: PBMCs. All receptors come from a woman in her thirties or forties in good health and CMV-seropositive.

CDR3 bases: TGCGCCAGCAGCCCCCTCCCTATCAGGGCTAACGGGGAGCTGTTTTTT. Protein product: CASSPLPIRANGELFF. The rearrangement links TRBV4-3 to TRBJ2-2; possibly TRBD1 for D (5 bases). Germline CDR1 and CDR2: LGHNA and YSLEER. V was pared by 4 bases and J by 7 bases, with 19 bases between. This CDR3 is 16 amino acids long.

This clone was seen once. The rearrangement joins TRBV7-2 to TRBJ1-4, with 8 bases that match TRBD1. This CDR3 comprises 13 residues. V gave up 5 bases and J gave up 12 bases; unmatched junction bases: 8. Germline V CDR1 and CDR2: SGHTA, FQGNSA. The CDR3 protein is CASSQQGVAELFF. The CDR3 DNA sequence: TGTGCCAGCAGCCAACAGGGGGTCGCAGAACTGTTTTTT.

The chain links TRBV28 to TRBJ1-5; 11 nucleotides align to TRBD1. With V trimmed by 6 bases and J by 6 bases, 7 bases remained unmatched. The CDR3 has 15 amino acids. Germline V gives CDR1 MDHEN, CDR2 SYDVKM. The CDR3 spells CASSPGTGGSQPQHF. For the CDR3, the DNA is TGTGCCAGCAGCCCCGGGACAGGGGGAAGTCAGCCCCAGCATTTT.

On this clone: The sample holds other DNA sequences that translate to the same CDR3. CDR3 bases: TGTGCCAGCAGCGTAGTAGCGGGAGTTTCCTACAATGAGCAGTTCTTC. Translating it yields CASSVVAGVSYNEQFF. The chain is built from TRBV9 and TRBJ2-1; 9 bases align to TRBD2. The germline CDR1 and CDR2 sequences are SGDLS and YYNGEE. This CDR3 has 16 residues. Trimming took 0 bases from V and 1 from J; bases not matched to a gene: 2.

This clone has a single count. The chain carries TRBV11-2 and TRBJ2-3; 10 bases fit TRBD2. The J segment lost 6 bases and the V segment lost 0 bases, leaving 9 bases of the junction unmatched. The germline CDR1 and CDR2 sequences are SGHAT and FQNNGV. The CDR3 contains 17 residues. The CDR3, as DNA: TGTGCCAGCAGCTTAGATCAGAGCGGGAGGGCCTTGGATACGCAGTATTTT. Protein product: CASSLDQSGRALDTQYF.

V gene TRBV5-1 combines with J gene TRBJ1-6, with TRBD1 identical over 8 bases. The V segment lost 4 bases and the J segment 7 bases; nucleotides outside the gene matches: 4. The CDR3 extends over 14 amino acids. Germline V lookup: CDR1 SGHRS, CDR2 YFSETQ. The CDR3 loop reads CASSLDRVNSPLHF. CDR3 nucleotides: TGCGCCAGCAGCCTGGACAGGGTCAATTCACCCCTCCACTTT.

This chain links TRBV5-1 with TRBJ1-1; D is undetermined. Trimming took off 0 bases at V and 5 bases at J, with 17 bases between the two ends. Germline V gene lookup returns CDR1 SGHRS and CDR2 YFSETQ. There are 16 residues in the CDR3. CDR3 region: CASSLASGSGNTEAFF. The CDR3, as DNA: TGCGCCAGCAGCTTGGCCTCTGGGTCAGGAAATACTGAAGCTTTCTTT.

This clone has only a few counts. V gene TRBV7-6 combines with J gene TRBJ2-5; D uncertain. CDR1 is SGHVS and CDR2 is FNYEAQ in the germline V gene. V was shortened by 5 bases and J by 0 bases, with 7 bases between the two germline ends. This CDR3 is 13 amino acids long. The DNA of the CDR3 is TGTGCCAGCAGCCCACCTAACCAAGAGACCCAGTACTTC. Protein product: CASSPPNQETQYF.

This clone came up once. The chain carries TRBV19 and TRBJ1-5; D is perhaps TRBD1 (6 bases). V dropped 3 bases and J dropped 4 bases, with 19 bases sitting between them. This CDR3 has 17 amino acids. CDR1 LNHDA and CDR2 SQIVND come from the germline V gene (reference sequence). The CDR3 is CASSIGGAGGGNQPQHF. In DNA form, the CDR3 reads TGTGCCAGTAGTATTGGGGGGGCAGGCGGGGGGAATCAGCCCCAGCATTTT. Looking up the rest from reference TRBV19 and TRBJ1-5 gives the full variable domain: DGGITQSPKYLFRKEGQNVTLSCEQNLNHDAMYWYRQDPGQGLRLIYYSQIVNDFQKGDIAEGYSVSREKKESFPLTVTSAQKNPTAFYLCASSIGGAGGGNQPQHFGDGTRLSIL.

The rearrangement links TRBV6-5 to TRBJ2-1, with 8 bases matching TRBD1. Losses at the gene ends were 7 bases for V and 0 bases for J; bases not matched to a gene: 5. The CDR3 contains 15 residues. Germline values: CDR1 MNHEY, CDR2 SVGAGI. The CDR3 DNA reads as TGTGCCAGCAAACCACAGGGGGACTCCTACAATGAGCAGTTCTTC. Amino acid sequence: CASKPQGDSYNEQFF.

This clone was found a few times. The V call is TRBV6-1, the J call TRBJ2-5; 8 bases match TRBD2. CDR3 size: 15 residues. The ends lost 4 bases at V and 5 bases at J; junction bases unmatched: 9. Per the germline V gene, CDR1 is MNHNS and CDR2 is SASEGT. CDR3 residues: CASSASAGGGETQYF. The CDR3 DNA is TGTGCCAGCAGTGCCTCGGCGGGAGGAGGGGAGACCCAGTACTTC.

The genes are TRBV6-6 and TRBJ2-1; 8 nucleotides match TRBD2. V lost 6 bases, J lost 9 bases, and 13 bases stayed unmatched. Germline V gives CDR1 MNHNY, CDR2 SVGAGI (reference sequence). This CDR3 has 15 residues. The CDR3 sequence is CASSGGGTKGREQFF. DNA for the CDR3: TGTGCCAGCAGCGGCGGGGGGACTAAAGGGCGTGAGCAGTTCTTC.

In DNA, the CDR3 is TGTGCCAGCAGCCGACAGGCTCTGTTCACAGATACGCAGTATTTT. It is translated as CASSRQALFTDTQYF. The chain is built from TRBV11-2 and TRBJ2-3, with D perhaps matching TRBD1 (6 bases). V dropped 5 bases and J dropped 2 bases, with 14 bases sitting between them. The CDR3 sequence is 15 residues long. Germline V CDR1 and CDR2: SGHAT, FQNNGV.

The V call is TRBV15, the J call TRBJ1-1; TRBD1 agrees at 9 bases. Trimming cost V 5 bases and J 11 bases; bases outside gene matches: 9. The CDR3 sequence is 13 residues long. Germline CDR1 and CDR2: LNHNV and YYDKDF (reference sequence). Here the CDR3 reads CATSWGQGRRAFF. CDR3 nucleotide sequence: TGTGCCACCAGCTGGGGACAGGGAAGGAGGGCTTTCTTT.

This chain uses TRBV7-3 with TRBJ2-6; D is uncertain. The CDR3 has 15 residues. Germline V lookup: CDR1 SGHTA, CDR2 FQGTGA. The V end was cut by 5 bases, the J end by 0 bases, with 8 bases between. The CDR3 sequence: CASSLQISGANVLTF. The CDR3 region has the DNA TGTGCCAGCAGCCTCCAGATCTCTGGGGCCAACGTCCTGACTTTC.

J is TRBJ2-7 and V is TRBV28; D possibly corresponds to TRBD2 (6 bases). The germline V gene has CDR1 MDHEN and CDR2 SYDVKM. This CDR3 is 17 amino acids long. V was pared by 2 bases and J by 6 bases, with 23 bases between. The chain's CDR3 is CASSLGLVRRDHFEQYF. CDR3 DNA: TGTGCCAGCAGTTTAGGCTTGGTCCGGCGGGACCACTTCGAGCAGTACTTC.

The J gene is TRBJ2-2, the V gene TRBV11-3; D is unclear. Germline assignment: CDR1 SGHNT and CDR2 YENEEA. V was pared by 1 base and J by 0 bases, with 3 bases between. There are 14 residues in the CDR3. The CDR3, as DNA: TGTGCCAGCAGCTTAGCTGCGAACACCGGGGAGCTGTTTTTT. It codes for CASSLAANTGELFF.

Here the CDR3 DNA reads TGTGCCAGCAGCAGGACTAGGAGCCCCGGGGAGCTGTTTTTT. It codes for CASSRTRSPGELFF. The chain links TRBV11-3 to TRBJ2-2; TRBD2 matches at 7 bases. The germline CDR1 and CDR2 sequences are SGHNT and YENEEA. CDR3 length: 14 residues. With 5 bases clipped from V and 6 bases from J, the junction kept 6 bases outside the gene matches.

This chain links TRBV7-2 with TRBJ2-2; possibly TRBD2 for D (6 bases). The CDR3 is made up of 16 amino acids. With 5 bases removed from V and 2 bases from J, the gap between germline ends came to 15 bases. From germline, CDR1 is SGHTA and CDR2 FQGNSA. As DNA, the CDR3 is TGTGCCAGCAGCCGCGGTGGGGGGAGCAACACCGGGGAGCTGTTTTTT. Its translation: CASSRGGGSNTGELFF.

J is TRBJ1-1 and V is TRBV10-3; tentative D call: TRBD1 (6 bases). CDR1 is ENHRY and CDR2 is SYGVKD in the germline V gene. V lost 0 bases and J lost 0, with 14 bases in between. The CDR3 has 17 residues. The CDR3 protein is CAISESGAGVLNTEAFF. The CDR3 DNA is TGTGCCATCAGTGAGTCCGGAGCAGGGGTTTTGAACACTGAAGCTTTCTTT.

This chain links TRBV29-1 with TRBJ1-4; perhaps TRBD1 as D (5 bases). The CDR3 has 12 residues. Looked up from germline, CDR1 is SQVTM and CDR2 is ANQGSEA. V dropped 7 bases and J dropped 1 base, with 7 bases sitting between them. The CDR3 DNA reads as TGCAGCGCCGGGGGAACTAATGAAAAACTGTTTTTT. This codes for CSAGGTNEKLFF.

The chain links TRBV11-3 to TRBJ2-1; 15 bases line up with TRBD2. The CDR3 runs to 15 residues. V shed 5 bases and J 9 bases; nucleotides not matched to a gene: 5. Germline V CDR1 and CDR2: SGHNT, YENEEA. The CDR3 DNA follows: TGTGCCAGCAGCGCAGAGGGACTAGCGGGAGGTGAGCAGTTCTTC. This translates into CASSAEGLAGGEQFF.

This clone was seen more than once but under ten times. This rearrangement joins TRBV19 to TRBJ1-1, with no clear D. V lost 3 bases, J lost 1 base, and 6 bases lay in between. In germline, CDR1 is LNHDA, CDR2 SQIVND (reference sequence). This CDR3 has 13 amino acids. This CDR3 is CASSIWQNTEAFF. The CDR3 region has the DNA TGTGCCAGTAGTATTTGGCAGAACACTGAAGCTTTCTTT.

The chain employs TRBV28 and TRBJ2-2; no clear D. V lost 3 bases and J 1 base, leaving 9 bases between the germline ends. Germline V gives CDR1 MDHEN, CDR2 SYDVKM. The CDR3 totals 15 residues. DNA for the CDR3: TGTGCCAGCAGTTTGGCCACGATGAACACCGGGGAGCTGTTTTTT. Its protein is CASSLATMNTGELFF.

The V and J genes are TRBV4-1 and TRBJ1-5, with D possibly matching TRBD1 (6 bases). V shed 0 bases and J shed 14 bases, with 14 bases lying between them. The CDR3 extends over 13 amino acids. In germline, CDR1 is MGHRA, CDR2 YSYEKL. This CDR3 reads CASSQDRDTRKHF. In DNA form, the CDR3 reads TGCGCCAGCAGCCAAGACCGGGACACCAGGAAGCATTTT.

The rearrangement links TRBV27 to TRBJ2-7; a possible D gene is TRBD2 (6 bases). Trimming removed 3 bases at V and 4 bases at J, with 10 bases between. This CDR3 is built from 13 residues. The germline V gene has CDR1 MNHEY and CDR2 SMNVEV (reference sequence). In DNA form, the CDR3 reads TGTGCCAGCAGTTTTGTGGGGGGTTACGAGCAGTACTTC. Protein: CASSFVGGYEQYF.

As concerns this clone: One junction end does not reproduce the germline sequence, and a read error may be involved. CDR3 loop: CAWSVQVTQYF. CDR3 nucleotide sequence: TGTGCCTGGAGTGTACAAGTGACCCAGTACTTC. The chain couples TRBV30 to TRBJ2-5; D call uncertain. The germline V gene has CDR1 GTSNPN and CDR2 SVGIG (reference sequence). This CDR3 comprises 11 residues.

The V call is TRBV5-4, the J call TRBJ2-7; TRBD2 matches 12 bases. The CDR3 spans 13 residues. Per germline, CDR1 SGHNT and CDR2 YYREEE (reference sequence). V shed 8 bases, J shed 5 bases, and the junction held 5 bases outside the gene matches. The CDR3 bases are TGTGCCAGTGCCCCTAGCGGGAGGGACGAGCAGTACTTC. This sequence encodes CASAPSGRDEQYF.